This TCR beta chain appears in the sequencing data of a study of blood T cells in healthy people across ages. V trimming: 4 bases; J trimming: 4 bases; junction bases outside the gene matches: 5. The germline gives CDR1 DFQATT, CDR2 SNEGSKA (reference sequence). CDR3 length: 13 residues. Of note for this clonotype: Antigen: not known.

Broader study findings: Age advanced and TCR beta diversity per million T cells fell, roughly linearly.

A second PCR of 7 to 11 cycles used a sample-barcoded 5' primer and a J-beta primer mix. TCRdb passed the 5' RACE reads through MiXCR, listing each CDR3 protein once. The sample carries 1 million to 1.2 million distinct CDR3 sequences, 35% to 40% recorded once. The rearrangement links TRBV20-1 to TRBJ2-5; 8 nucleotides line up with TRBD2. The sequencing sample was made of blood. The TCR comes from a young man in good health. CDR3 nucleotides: TGCAGTGCTATTGGGACTAGTCGAGAGACCCAGTACTTC. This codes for CSAIGTSRETQYF.